This TCR beta chain was profiled in a study of T cell responses to AZD1222 COVID-19 vaccine. Study-level findings and limits: Only five or six individuals given AZD1222 were seropositive at baseline.

This clone was picked up a small number of times. Its antigen is unknown. Assay: immunoSEQ multiplex PCR; the TCRdb copy retains only in-frame clones and omits some. The sample records some 81,000 clones, about 86% being singletons. The clonotype comes from an adult who received the AZD1222 COVID-19 vaccine. The sequenced sample was peripheral blood, obtained 28 days after the second AZD1222 dose.

The CDR3 protein is CASSLIEGEQYF. Written as DNA, the CDR3 is TGTGCCAGCAGTTTAATTGAAGGCGAGCAGTACTTC. This chain connects TRBV12-3 or TRBV12-4 to TRBJ2-7; D remains ambiguous. V gave up 2 bases and J gave up 6 bases, with 8 bases separating them. This CDR3 has 12 amino acids.